This entry lists 21 T cell receptor beta chains sequenced from one sample in a study of T cell clones after liver transplantation. TCRdb's table, derived via immunoSEQ multiplex PCR, lists solely in-frame clones and lacks some. This repertoire shows about 72,000 clones, roughly 90% found once; its top ten account for roughly 2.6%. Sample: CD4+ T cells from blood, taken before liver transplant. These receptors came from a human donor who received a liver transplant.

V and J are TRBV11-3 and TRBJ1-1; D uncertain. Germline CDR1 SGHNT, CDR2 YENEEA. The CDR3 consists of 15 residues. V was shortened by 5 bases and J by 1 base, with 14 bases between the two germline ends. This CDR3 is CASSTHRGTNTEAFF. The DNA for the CDR3 is TGTGCCAGCAGCACCCACCGGGGTACGAACACTGAAGCTTTCTTT. Together with reference TRBV11-3 and TRBJ1-1, the CDR3 gives the full variable domain: EAGVVQSPRYKIIEKKQPVAFWCNPISGHNTLYWYLQNLGQGPELLIRYENEEAVDDSQLPKDRFSAERLKGVDSTLKIQPAELGDSAVYLCASSTHRGTNTEAFFGQGTRLTVV.

The chain recombines TRBV5-1 with TRBJ2-5; maybe TRBD2 (6 bases). The V gene's germline CDR1 is SGHRS and CDR2 YFSETQ. The CDR3 is made up of 14 amino acids. Trimming took off 4 bases at V and 4 bases at J, with 14 bases between the two ends. This chain's CDR3 is CASSPGGPGETQYF. In DNA form, the CDR3 reads TGCGCCAGCAGCCCAGGAGGGCCCGGAGAGACCCAGTACTTC. Combining the CDR3 with reference TRBV5-1 and TRBJ2-5 gives the whole variable domain KAGVTQTPRYLIKTRGQQVTLSCSPISGHRSVSWYQQTPGQGLQFLFEYFSETQRNKGNFPGRFSGRQFSNSRSEMNVSTLELGDSALYLCASSPGGPGETQYFGPGTRLLVL.

V and J are TRBV6-5 and TRBJ1-1, with TRBD1 identical over 8 bases. Losses at the gene ends were 6 bases for V and 4 bases for J; bases not matched to a gene: 10. The length of the CDR3 is 15 residues. Germline assignment: CDR1 MNHEY and CDR2 SVGAGI. The CDR3 DNA is TGTGCCAGCAGCCCCGACAGGGGCAAGGGCACTGAAGCTTTCTTT. This gives the protein CASSPDRGKGTEAFF.

Notes on this clone: One end of the junction is discordant with germline, which a read error may explain. This sequence joins TRBV4-2 and TRBJ2-3; D is perhaps TRBD1 or TRBD2 (6 bases each). The CDR3 has 14 residues. Germline V gives CDR1 LGHNA, CDR2 YNFKEQ. DNA for the CDR3: TGTGCCAGCAGCCAGCGGGACGAGGGGGATACGCGGTATTTT. Translation gives CASSQRDEGDTRYF.

V and J are TRBV28 and TRBJ2-1; 7 bases line up with TRBD1. Germline lookup yields CDR1 MDHEN and CDR2 SYDVKM. With 3 bases clipped from V and 5 bases from J, the junction kept 7 bases outside the gene matches. The CDR3 covers 15 residues. The chain's CDR3 is CASSFLRGKHNEQFF. The CDR3 coding sequence is TGTGCCAGCAGTTTCCTCAGGGGGAAACACAATGAGCAGTTCTTC.

The chain recombines TRBV27 with TRBJ2-1; 11 positions match TRBD2. The germline V gene encodes CDR1 MNHEY and CDR2 SMNVEV (reference sequence). This CDR3 is 17 amino acids long. J lost 6 bases, V lost 6 bases, and 13 bases had no gene match. CDR3 region: CASRGTSGRQRPNEQFF. The DNA for the CDR3 is TGTGCCAGCAGGGGGACTAGCGGTCGACAAAGACCCAATGAGCAGTTCTTC.

The chain has TRBV29-1 and TRBJ2-5, with a tentative D call TRBD2 (5 bases). Germline V gene lookup returns CDR1 SQVTM and CDR2 ANQGSEA. This CDR3 is built from 14 residues. Trimming took off 7 bases at V and 5 bases at J, with 20 bases between the two ends. CDR3 amino acids: CSAPLSGLRETQYF. The CDR3 nucleotides read TGCAGCGCTCCCTTATCGGGGTTGAGGGAGACCCAGTACTTC. The full variable domain, with the rest looked up from reference TRBV29-1 and TRBJ2-5, is SAVISQKPSRDICQRGTSLTIQCQVDSQVTMMFWYRQQPGQSLTLIATANQGSEATYESGFVIDKFPISRPNLTFSTLTVSNMSPEDSSIYLCSAPLSGLRETQYFGPGTRLLVL.

The rearrangement links TRBV7-9 to TRBJ2-1, with 13 positions matching TRBD2. Germline V gene sequence: CDR1 SEHNR, CDR2 FQNEAQ (reference sequence). CDR3 length: 16 residues. V lost 3 bases to trimming and J lost 6 bases; unmatched junction nucleotides: 5. The CDR3 here is CASSFRTSGRANEQFF. The CDR3 nucleotides read TGTGCCAGCAGCTTCCGGACTAGCGGGAGAGCCAATGAGCAGTTCTTC.

The chain couples TRBV5-4 to TRBJ2-1, with TRBD2 identical over 8 bases. Trimming took 6 bases from V and 4 from J; bases not matched to a gene: 9. The CDR3 totals 15 residues. Germline V gives CDR1 SGHNT, CDR2 YYREEE (reference sequence). The CDR3, as DNA: TGTGCCAGCACTCGGGGGGGCGCTCCTTACAATGAGCAGTTCTTC. It codes for CASTRGGAPYNEQFF.

V usage is TRBV5-8 and J usage is TRBJ1-5; D perhaps matches TRBD1 (5 bases). The V end lost 4 bases, the J end lost 0 bases, and 11 bases lay between the germline ends. Germline lookup yields CDR1 SGHTS and CDR2 YDEGEE. The CDR3 length is 15 residues. CDR3 amino acids: CASSGGTLSNQPQHF. The CDR3 region has the DNA TGTGCCAGCAGCGGAGGGACTCTTAGCAATCAGCCCCAGCATTTT. The full variable domain, rest sourced from reference TRBV5-8 and TRBJ1-5, is EAGVTQSPTHLIKTRGQQATLRCSPISGHTSVYWYQQALGLGLQFLLWYDEGEERNRGNFPPRFSGRQFPNYSSELNVNALELEDSALYLCASSGGTLSNQPQHFGDGTRLSIL.

The V gene is TRBV9, the J gene TRBJ2-7; TRBD2 is a possible D gene (6 bases). CDR3 length equals 15 residues. The V end was cut by 3 bases, the J end by 0 bases, with 13 bases between. Germline lookup yields CDR1 SGDLS and CDR2 YYNGEE. The CDR3 nucleotides read TGTGCCAGCAGCGCCACTAGCCTTAGCTCCTACGAGCAGTACTTC. Amino acids: CASSATSLSSYEQYF. Together with reference TRBV9 and TRBJ2-7, the CDR3 gives the full variable domain: DSGVTQTPKHLITATGQRVTLRCSPRSGDLSVYWYQQSLDQGLQFLIQYYNGEERAKGNILERFSAQQFPDLHSELNLSSLELGDSALYFCASSATSLSSYEQYFGPGTRLTVT.

J is TRBJ1-1 and V is TRBV7-3; weak D call: TRBD1 (6 bases). The CDR3 is made up of 16 amino acids. Trimming cost V 1 base and J 6 bases, with 18 bases left between them. The germline V gene encodes CDR1 SGHTA and CDR2 FQGTGA. The CDR3 spells CASSLIGGRVPAEAFF. CDR3 in DNA: TGTGCCAGCAGCTTAATAGGGGGACGAGTTCCCGCTGAAGCTTTCTTT.

The J gene is TRBJ1-5, the V gene TRBV2; TRBD1 aligns across 7 bases. The V segment lost 6 bases and the J segment 5 bases; nucleotides outside the gene matches: 10. CDR1 and CDR2 (germline): SNHLY, FYNNEI. The CDR3 runs 15 residues. The CDR3: CASSDSGGRDQPQHF. The CDR3 DNA is TGTGCCAGCAGCGACTCAGGGGGTCGGGATCAGCCCCAGCATTTT.

The chain combines TRBV5-1 with TRBJ2-2; maybe TRBD1 (5 bases). Trimming shortened V by 2 bases and J by 4 bases, and 12 bases separated the two germline ends. The germline V gene encodes CDR1 SGHRS and CDR2 YFSETQ. CDR3 size: 15 residues. DNA of the CDR3: TGCGCCAGCAGCTTAGGACAACGTATCACCGGGGAGCTGTTTTTT. This sequence encodes CASSLGQRITGELFF.

V and J are TRBV6-1 and TRBJ2-7, with D unresolved. CDR3 length: 12 amino acids. V was shortened by 2 bases and J by 3 bases, with 5 bases between the two germline ends. Per the germline V gene, CDR1 is MNHNS and CDR2 is SASEGT. In DNA form, the CDR3 reads TGTGCCAGCAGTGAATTCCTCTACGAGCAGTACTTC. It translates to CASSEFLYEQYF.

The chain is built from TRBV28 and TRBJ1-2, with D perhaps TRBD1 (5 bases). The V gene lost 8 bases and the J gene lost 3 bases, with 16 bases spanning the gap. The CDR3 extends over 14 amino acids. Germline assignment: CDR1 MDHEN and CDR2 SYDVKM. The CDR3 region is CASDPRGADYGYTF. The CDR3 DNA follows: TGTGCCAGCGACCCGAGAGGGGCGGACTATGGCTACACCTTC.

V is TRBV6-5 and J is TRBJ2-5; unclear D gene. The germline gives CDR1 MNHEY, CDR2 SVGAGI. Deletions cut 0 bases from V and 7 bases from J, with 12 bases between. The CDR3 contains 14 residues. Here the CDR3 DNA reads TGTGCCAGCAGTTACTCGTTCACTCAGACGACCCAGTACTTC. It yields the protein CASSYSFTQTTQYF.

This clone showed up just once. The chain recombines TRBV4-1 with TRBJ2-7; 7 bases are shared with TRBD1. CDR3 length: 14 amino acids. Germline lookup yields CDR1 MGHRA and CDR2 YSYEKL. V lost 3 bases and J lost 4; bases outside the gene matches: 6. CDR3 in DNA: TGCGCCAGCAGCCAGGGGGACAGCCGGTACGAGCAGTACTTC. Protein product: CASSQGDSRYEQYF.

The V and J genes are TRBV2 and TRBJ2-5; the match to TRBD2 covers 9 bases. This CDR3 spans 18 amino acids. V gave up 2 bases and J gave up 0 bases; unmatched junction bases: 10. Germline values: CDR1 SNHLY, CDR2 FYNNEI. This chain's CDR3 is CASSETPPSGRYQETQYF. CDR3 nucleotides: TGTGCCAGCAGTGAAACCCCCCCCAGCGGGAGGTACCAAGAGACCCAGTACTTC.

This chain connects TRBV7-3 to TRBJ1-2; tentatively, D is TRBD1 (5 bases). Trimming took off 1 base at V and 3 bases at J, with 12 bases between the two ends. The CDR3 has 15 residues. CDR1 is SGHTA and CDR2 is FQGTGA in the germline V gene. CDR3 in DNA: TGTGCCAGCAGCTTAAATGCAGGGACCCACTATGGCTACACCTTC. Translation gives CASSLNAGTHYGYTF.

The gene calls are TRBV5-4 and TRBJ2-1; maybe TRBD2 (5 bases). The V gene's germline CDR1 is SGHNT and CDR2 YYREEE (reference sequence). CDR3 length: 15 amino acids. Trimming took off 0 bases at V and 4 bases at J, with 11 bases between the two ends. This chain's CDR3 is CASSLDSEVYNEQFF. CDR3 nucleotides: TGTGCCAGCAGCTTGGATAGCGAAGTTTACAATGAGCAGTTCTTC.